This T cell receptor beta chain derives from a study of blood T cell repertoires in COVID-19 (TCRdb year 2020). Concerning the study at large: The collaborator samples originated in the United States, Italy and Spain and spanned the acute and convalescent phases of COVID-19. The prospective study material was composed of cDNA or gDNA derived from T cells, B-cell-depleted T cells, or PBMCs. Deeply sampled blood TCRbeta repertoires from subjects exposed to, actively infected with, or recovered from COVID-19 were included in the dataset. The repertoires were released in a freely available public database meant as a resource for research on the immune response to SARS-CoV-2. The samples were drawn from the first 160 participants of the ongoing ImmuneRACE study and from some 1,300 subjects provided by 6 global collaborators. Sample metadata almost always included a de-identified subject ID, COVID-19 status, age in years and sex. HLA class I and class II types, where available, came from metadata supplied by the sample provider rather than from assay-based typing. Results the study describes overall, beyond this receptor: How much clinical and demographic metadata was included differed by source and by participant, and the metadata was provided uncurated.

The immunoSEQ Assay, a bias-controlled multiplex PCR, was used to amplify TCRbeta CDR3 regions from genomic DNA. The authors processed their data as follows. The number of nucleated cells in each sample was estimated by amplification of reference gene primers within the assay. Sequence reads were collapsed and filtered to measure the absolute abundance of every unique TCRbeta CDR3 rearrangement. Productive Simpson clonality was computed per sample as the square root of Simpson's diversity index over productive rearrangements. TCRdb holds this immuneACCESS table with in-frame rearrangements only. Some clones are missing; in checked studies, unresolved V genes explain under half, and the rest has no known cause. V and J calls and clone size come straight from that table; D and trimming were deduced from the DNA. This sample is represented by a few hundred thousand clones; 84% of them were singletons. The ten largest clones add up to roughly 21% of the sample.

In this sample, this clone turned up once. Its antigen remains unidentified. The input lacks base qualities; no much larger clone sits a single base away. CDR1 and CDR2 (KGHSH, LQKENI) derive from the germline V gene. Taken from cysteine to phenylalanine, the CDR3 has 18 residues. Only the CDR3 DNA stays, 54 bases, in frame from base 1. V and J lose 3 bases and 3 bases, and a span of 20 bases separates them. Whole blood was collected in K2EDTA tubes by collaborating institutions according to the institutions' own protocols. For TCRbeta analysis, collaborators shipped samples as frozen whole blood, isolated PBMCs, or DNA extracted from either of those sample types.

This receptor was identified in a man aged 25-45 years with active or convalescent COVID-19. Here the chain combines TRBV18 and TRBJ1-4; tentative D gene TRBD1, with 5 bases matching. Source material: peripheral blood. The CDR3 protein is CASSPGLFRATANEKLFF. The bases are TGTGCCAGCTCACCGGGATTGTTCAGGGCGACGGCTAATGAAAAACTGTTTTTT.